One sample yielded the 22 T cell receptor beta chains listed below, sequenced in a study of blood T cell repertoires in COVID-19. The table came from immunoSEQ multiplex PCR; TCRdb's copy has only in-frame clones and leaves some out. The profile shows around 99,000 clones, roughly 84% of them singletons. The sequenced sample consisted of peripheral blood. The receptor source for this set is a human donor in a cohort sampled during active COVID-19.

The J gene is TRBJ1-1, the V gene TRBV30; D perhaps matches TRBD1 (5 bases). This CDR3 spans 15 amino acids. Germline V lookup: CDR1 GTSNPN, CDR2 SVGIG (reference sequence). V lost 4 bases to trimming and J lost 4 bases, with 19 bases between them. As DNA, the CDR3 is TGTGCCTGGAACCCACGGGGGGGTCTCGCCACTGAAGCTTTCTTT. Encoded protein: CAWNPRGGLATEAFF.

This chain links TRBV5-6 with TRBJ1-5; D gene uncertain. The ends were cut back, 5 bases at V and 2 bases at J, with 14 bases in the middle. Germline CDR1 is SGHDT and CDR2 is YYEEEE. The CDR3 sequence is 15 residues long. In nucleotides, the CDR3 is TGTGCCAGCAGTCCCCCGAGAGGCGGCAATCAGCCCCAGCATTTT. Residues: CASSPPRGGNQPQHF. The whole variable domain, filled in from reference TRBV5-6 and TRBJ1-5, reads DAGVTQSPTHLIKTRGQQVTLRCSPKSGHDTVSWYQQALGQGPQFIFQYYEEEERQRGNFPDRFSGHQFPNYSSELNVNALLLGDSALYLCASSPPRGGNQPQHFGDGTRLSIL.

CDR3 amino acids: CATSDYSNEQFF. The CDR3 DNA is TGTGCCACCAGTGACTATAGCAATGAGCAGTTCTTC. The chain joins TRBV24-1 to TRBJ2-1; no definite D call. CDR3 size: 12 residues. The germline CDR1 and CDR2 sequences are KGHDR and SFDVKD. Trimming removed 4 bases at V and 6 bases at J, with 6 bases between.

The genes are TRBV4-1 and TRBJ2-5; D is perhaps TRBD2 (6 bases). The germline V gene encodes CDR1 MGHRA and CDR2 YSYEKL. The CDR3 has 13 amino acids. Deletions cut 4 bases from V and 2 bases from J, with 8 bases between. CDR3 region: CASSLGLQETQYF. The CDR3 DNA sequence: TGCGCCAGCAGCCTAGGACTACAAGAGACCCAGTACTTC.

In regard to this clone: Other DNA sequences in this specimen translate into the identical CDR3. The chain uses TRBV3-1 (or the pseudogene TRBV3-2) and TRBJ1-1; perhaps TRBD1 as D (6 bases). CDR3 length equals 13 residues. The V end was cut by 4 bases, the J end by 5 bases, with 11 bases between. Germline CDR1 LGHDT, CDR2 YNNKEL (reference sequence). Here the CDR3 reads CASSPQGGTEAFF. CDR3 DNA sequence: TGTGCCAGCAGCCCGCAAGGGGGTACTGAAGCTTTCTTT.

V gene TRBV6-6 combines with J gene TRBJ2-5; D may be TRBD2 (6 bases). CDR3 size: 14 residues. Germline V gene data show CDR1 as MNHNY and CDR2 as SVGAGI (reference sequence). The ends were cut back, 2 bases at V and 4 bases at J, with 11 bases in the middle. CDR3 protein: CASSYMGGRETQYF. The CDR3, as DNA: TGTGCCAGCAGTTACATGGGAGGCCGAGAGACCCAGTACTTC.

CDR3 protein: CASSPLSGQVQETQYF. The CDR3 DNA sequence: TGTGCCAGCTCACCACTCTCGGGACAGGTCCAAGAGACCCAGTACTTC. The chain is built from TRBV18 and TRBJ2-5; TRBD1 matches 8 bases. The ends lost 1 base at V and 1 base at J; junction bases unmatched: 5. CDR1 and CDR2 from the germline V gene are KGHSH and LQKENI. This CDR3 region has 16 residues. Variable domain in full (rest from reference TRBV18 and TRBJ2-5): NAGVMQNPRHLVRRRGQEARLRCSPMKGHSHVYWYRQLPEEGLKFMVYLQKENIIDESGMPKERFSAEFPKEGPSILRIQQVVRGDSAAYFCASSPLSGQVQETQYFGPGTRLLVL.

This chain connects TRBV11-3 to TRBJ1-6; no clear D. The V gene's germline CDR1 is SGHNT and CDR2 YENEEA. V lost 5 bases, J lost 5 bases, and 13 bases lay in between. This CDR3 has 15 residues. CDR3 coding DNA: TGTGCCAGCAGCGAGGGTTTGGGTAATAATTCACCCCTCCACTTT. Translated, it gives CASSEGLGNNSPLHF.

This chain joins TRBV7-2 and TRBJ2-1; D may be TRBD1 (6 bases). Deletions cut 4 bases from V and 5 bases from J, with 21 bases between. Germline assignment: CDR1 SGHTA and CDR2 FQGNSA. This CDR3 spans 17 amino acids. The chain's CDR3 is CASSSRLGAPPNNEQFF. As DNA, the CDR3 is TGTGCCAGCAGCTCTCGACTGGGGGCCCCTCCAAACAATGAGCAGTTCTTC. Variable domain in full (rest from reference TRBV7-2 and TRBJ2-1): GAGVSQSPSNKVTEKGKDVELRCDPISGHTALYWYRQSLGQGLEFLIYFQGNSAPDKSGLPSDRFSAERTGGSVSTLTIQRTQQEDSAVYLCASSSRLGAPPNNEQFFGPGTRLTVL.

The gene calls are TRBV5-4 and TRBJ2-5, with D possibly TRBD1 on 6 matching bases. This CDR3 region has 15 residues. The V gene lost 5 bases and the J gene lost 9 bases, with 23 bases spanning the gap. CDR1 and CDR2 (germline): SGHNT, YYREEE (reference sequence). CDR3 DNA sequence: TGTGCCAGCAGTCCCGACAGGCGACAATCCATGGCCCAGTACTTC. It is translated as CASSPDRRQSMAQYF.

The chain joins TRBV9 to TRBJ2-5; TRBD2 aligns across 7 bases. The CDR3 length is 15 residues. CDR1 and CDR2 (germline): SGDLS, YYNGEE. The CDR3 reads CFPSLMGRAGETQYF. As DNA, the CDR3 is TGTTTTCCTTCTCTTATGGGGAGGGCCGGGGAGACCCAGTACTTC. Looking up the rest from reference TRBV9 and TRBJ2-5 gives the full variable domain: DSGVTQTPKHLITATGQRVTLRCSPRSGDLSVYWYQQSLDQGLQFLIQYYNGEERAKGNILERFSAQQFPDLHSELNLSSLELGDSALYFCFPSLMGRAGETQYFGPGTRLLVL.

The rearrangement links TRBV6-1 to TRBJ1-2; unclear D gene. The V end was cut by 3 bases, the J end by 2 bases, with 13 bases between. Germline V gene data show CDR1 as MNHNS and CDR2 as SASEGT. The CDR3 has 15 amino acids. CDR3 sequence reads: CASSEEVGGNYGYTF. CDR3 nucleotides: TGTGCCAGCAGTGAGGAGGTTGGAGGAAACTATGGCTACACCTTC.

The V call is TRBV10-1, the J call TRBJ2-5; 8 bases map to TRBD2. The junction had 15 bases not matched to a gene; V was cut back by 4 bases and J by 5 bases. The CDR3 consists of 17 residues. CDR1 and CDR2 from the germline V gene are WNHNN and SYGVQD (reference sequence). The CDR3 DNA follows: TGCGCCAGCAGTGCGCCTCCTTGGCGGGAGGTATGGGAGACCCAGTACTTC. It translates to CASSAPPWREVWETQYF.

The chain is built from TRBV12-5 and TRBJ2-1, with 7 bases matching TRBD1. The CDR3 is made up of 16 amino acids. CDR1 is LGHNT and CDR2 is FRNRAP in the germline V gene. Trimming cost V 4 bases and J 9 bases; bases outside gene matches: 15. CDR3 bases: TGTGCTAGTGGTTCACTGACCACGGGACAGAATGGTGAGCAGTTCTTC. Protein product: CASGSLTTGQNGEQFF.

This chain links TRBV3-1 (or the pseudogene TRBV3-2) with TRBJ2-7; the D gene is possibly TRBD2 (5 bases). The CDR3 has 14 residues. Trimming shortened V by 0 bases and J by 5 bases, and 11 bases separated the two germline ends. Germline V gene data show CDR1 as LGHDT and CDR2 as YNNKEL (reference sequence). Here the CDR3 DNA reads TGTGCCAGCAGCCAAGAAGTATGGGGAGACGAGCAGTACTTC. Protein sequence: CASSQEVWGDEQYF.

The V and J genes are TRBV7-2 and TRBJ2-1, with 9 bases identical to TRBD2. Germline CDR1 is SGHTA and CDR2 is FQGNSA. Germline trimming cut 3 bases from V and 4 bases from J; bases unmatched to any gene: 7. This CDR3 region has 16 residues. The CDR3 sequence is CASSFSSGAPYNEQFF. CDR3 sequence (DNA): TGTGCCAGCAGCTTCTCTAGCGGGGCACCATACAATGAGCAGTTCTTC.

This clone appeared many times. This rearrangement joins TRBV19 to TRBJ2-1; the match to TRBD2 covers 10 bases. J gave up 3 bases and V 1 base, and 9 bases lay outside the gene matches. This CDR3 spans 18 amino acids. The germline CDR1 and CDR2 sequences are LNHDA and SQIVND (reference sequence). This CDR3 is CASSIVPPGLAFYNEQFF. In nucleotides, the CDR3 is TGTGCCAGTAGTATAGTGCCTCCGGGACTAGCGTTCTACAATGAGCAGTTCTTC.

The rearrangement uses TRBV19 and TRBJ2-5; D not certain. Germline V gene sequence: CDR1 LNHDA, CDR2 SQIVND (reference sequence). The CDR3 extends over 13 amino acids. Trimming took off 6 bases at V and 5 bases at J, with 13 bases between the two ends. The CDR3 region has the DNA TGTGCCAGTAGCCACCCGTCGAGTGAGACCCAGTACTTC. Encoded protein: CASSHPSSETQYF.

This chain links TRBV7-2 with TRBJ2-1; TRBD2 agrees at 13 bases. The CDR3 has 18 amino acids. From germline, CDR1 is SGHTA and CDR2 FQGNSA. The J segment lost 7 bases and the V segment lost 5 bases, leaving 14 bases of the junction unmatched. The CDR3 reads CASSPRLAGGDYGNEQFF. CDR3 DNA sequence: TGTGCCAGCAGCCCCCGACTAGCGGGAGGCGATTATGGGAATGAGCAGTTCTTC.

V gene TRBV18 combines with J gene TRBJ2-5, with a weak D call TRBD1 (5 bases). Trimming took off 5 bases at V and 1 base at J, with 14 bases between the two ends. CDR3 length: 15 amino acids. The germline V gene has CDR1 KGHSH and CDR2 LQKENI. This CDR3 is CASSSVQVTQETQYF. CDR3 coding DNA: TGTGCCAGCTCATCCGTACAGGTTACCCAAGAGACCCAGTACTTC.

In its sample, this clone was seen many times. The rearrangement links TRBV6-1 to TRBJ1-6; TRBD1 is a possible D gene (6 bases). The V gene's germline CDR1 is MNHNS and CDR2 SASEGT. The CDR3 has 14 amino acids. Trimming shortened V by 3 bases and J by 9 bases, and 12 bases separated the two germline ends. This CDR3 reads CASSDRGSSSPLHF. CDR3 DNA: TGTGCCAGCAGTGACAGGGGATCAAGTTCACCCCTCCACTTT.

V gene TRBV7-3 combines with J gene TRBJ2-1; 12 bases map to TRBD2. V shed 4 bases and J 4 bases; nucleotides not matched to a gene: 2. Germline V gives CDR1 SGHTA, CDR2 FQGTGA. This CDR3 contains 15 residues. CDR3 loop: CASSSGLAGYNEQFF. The CDR3 DNA reads TGTGCCAGCAGCTCCGGACTAGCGGGGTACAATGAGCAGTTCTTC.